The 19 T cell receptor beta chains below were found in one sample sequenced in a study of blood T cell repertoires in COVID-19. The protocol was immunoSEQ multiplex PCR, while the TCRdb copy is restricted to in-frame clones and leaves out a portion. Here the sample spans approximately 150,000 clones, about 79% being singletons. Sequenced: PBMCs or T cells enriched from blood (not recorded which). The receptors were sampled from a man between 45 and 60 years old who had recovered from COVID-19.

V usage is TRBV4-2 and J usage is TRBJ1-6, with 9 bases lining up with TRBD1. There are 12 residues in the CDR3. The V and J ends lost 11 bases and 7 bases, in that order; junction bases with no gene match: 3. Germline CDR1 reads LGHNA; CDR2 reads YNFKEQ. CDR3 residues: CASGQGNSPLHF. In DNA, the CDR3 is TGTGCCTCGGGACAGGGCAATTCACCCCTCCACTTT.

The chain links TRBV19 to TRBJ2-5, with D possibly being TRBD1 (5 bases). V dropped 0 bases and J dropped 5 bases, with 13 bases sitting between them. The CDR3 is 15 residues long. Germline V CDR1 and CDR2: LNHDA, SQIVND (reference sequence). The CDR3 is CASSIDLDSSETQYF. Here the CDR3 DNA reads TGTGCCAGTAGTATAGATCTCGACAGCTCCGAGACCCAGTACTTC.

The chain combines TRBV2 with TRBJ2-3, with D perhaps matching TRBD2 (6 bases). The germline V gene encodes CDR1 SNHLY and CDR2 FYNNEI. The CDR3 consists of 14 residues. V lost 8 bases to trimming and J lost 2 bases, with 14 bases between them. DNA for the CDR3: TGTGCCAGCCGGGACTGGGATTACACAGATACGCAGTATTTT. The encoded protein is CASRDWDYTDTQYF.

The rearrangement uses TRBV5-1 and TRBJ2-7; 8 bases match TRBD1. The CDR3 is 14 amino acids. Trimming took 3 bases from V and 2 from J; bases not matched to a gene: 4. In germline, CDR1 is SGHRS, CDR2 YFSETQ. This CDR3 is CASSSGQVAYEQYF. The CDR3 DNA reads TGCGCCAGCAGCTCGGGACAGGTCGCCTACGAGCAGTACTTC.

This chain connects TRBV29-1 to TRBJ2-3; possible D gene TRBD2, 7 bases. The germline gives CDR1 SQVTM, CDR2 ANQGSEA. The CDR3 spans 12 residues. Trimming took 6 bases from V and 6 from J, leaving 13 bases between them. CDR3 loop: CSVNGGRDTQYF. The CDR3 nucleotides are TGCAGCGTCAACGGGGGGCGGGATACGCAGTATTTT.

The CDR3 coding sequence is TGTGCCAGCAAAATTAACTCTGGAAACACCATATATTTT. Its protein is CASKINSGNTIYF. V gene TRBV12-3 or TRBV12-4 combines with J gene TRBJ1-3, with D uncertain. Trimming pared 7 bases from V and 0 bases from J, leaving 7 bases between. CDR3 size: 13 residues.

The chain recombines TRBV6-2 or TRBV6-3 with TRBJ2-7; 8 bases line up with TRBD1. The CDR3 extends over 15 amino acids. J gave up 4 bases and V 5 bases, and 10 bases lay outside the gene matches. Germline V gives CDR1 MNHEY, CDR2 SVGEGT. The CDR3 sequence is CASSENRGWGYEQYF. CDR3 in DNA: TGTGCCAGCAGTGAGAACAGGGGGTGGGGGTACGAGCAGTACTTC.

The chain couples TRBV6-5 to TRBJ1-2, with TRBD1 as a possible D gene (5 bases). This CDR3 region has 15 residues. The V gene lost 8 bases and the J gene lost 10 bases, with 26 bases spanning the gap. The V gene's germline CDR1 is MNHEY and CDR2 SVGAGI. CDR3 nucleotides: TGTGCCAGCCTATCAGGGAGGGCGACCAAGGCCCCCTACACCTTC. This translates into CASLSGRATKAPYTF.

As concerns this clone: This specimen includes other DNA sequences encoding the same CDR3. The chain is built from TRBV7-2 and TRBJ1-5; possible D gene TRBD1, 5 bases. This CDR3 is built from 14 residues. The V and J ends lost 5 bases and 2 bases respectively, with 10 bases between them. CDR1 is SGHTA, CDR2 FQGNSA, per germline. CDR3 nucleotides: TGTGCCAGCAGCCTACGCAGGGGCAATCAGCCCCAGCATTTT. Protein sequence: CASSLRRGNQPQHF.

The CDR3 spells CASSVRGGGNQPQHF. The CDR3 DNA reads as TGTGCCAGCAGCGTAAGGGGAGGCGGCAATCAGCCCCAGCATTTT. J is TRBJ1-5 and V is TRBV7-2, with D possibly being TRBD1 (5 bases). V gave up 5 bases and J gave up 2 bases, with 13 bases separating them. Germline-derived CDR1 and CDR2 are SGHTA and FQGNSA. The CDR3 consists of 15 residues.

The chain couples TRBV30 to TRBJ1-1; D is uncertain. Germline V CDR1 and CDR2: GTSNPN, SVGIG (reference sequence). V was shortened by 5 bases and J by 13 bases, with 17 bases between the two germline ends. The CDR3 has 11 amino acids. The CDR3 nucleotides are TGTGCCTGGGGGGAAAGTCGGGTGGGTTTCTTT. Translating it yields CAWGESRVGFF.

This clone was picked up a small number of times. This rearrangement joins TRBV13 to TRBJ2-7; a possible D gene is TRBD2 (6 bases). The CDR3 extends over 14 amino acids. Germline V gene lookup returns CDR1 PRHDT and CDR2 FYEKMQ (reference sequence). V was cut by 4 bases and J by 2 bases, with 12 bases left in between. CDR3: CASSSSRLAYEQYF. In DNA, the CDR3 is TGTGCCAGCAGCTCATCTCGACTAGCCTACGAGCAGTACTTC.

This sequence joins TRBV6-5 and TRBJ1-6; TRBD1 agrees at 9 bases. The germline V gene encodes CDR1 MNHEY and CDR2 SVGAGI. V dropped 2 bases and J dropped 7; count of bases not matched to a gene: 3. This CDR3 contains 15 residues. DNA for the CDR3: TGTGCCAGCAGTTACGCCGGGACAGGGAATTCACCCCTCCACTTT. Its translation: CASSYAGTGNSPLHF.

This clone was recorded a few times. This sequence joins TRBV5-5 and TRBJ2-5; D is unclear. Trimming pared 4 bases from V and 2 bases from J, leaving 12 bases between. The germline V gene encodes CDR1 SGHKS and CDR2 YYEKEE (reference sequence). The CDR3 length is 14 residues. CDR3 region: CASSTLQEQETQYF. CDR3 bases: TGTGCCAGCAGCACCCTGCAAGAGCAAGAGACCCAGTACTTC. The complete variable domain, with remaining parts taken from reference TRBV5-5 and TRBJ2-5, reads DAGVTQSPTHLIKTRGQQVTLRCSPISGHKSVSWYQQVLGQGPQFIFQYYEKEERGRGNFPDRFSARQFPNYSSELNVNALLLGDSALYLCASSTLQEQETQYFGPGTRLLVL.

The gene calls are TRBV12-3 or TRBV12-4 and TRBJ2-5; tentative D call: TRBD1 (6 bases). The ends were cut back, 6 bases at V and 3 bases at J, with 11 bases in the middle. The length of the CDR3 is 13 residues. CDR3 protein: CASRKQGEETQYF. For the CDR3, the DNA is TGTGCCAGCAGGAAACAGGGAGAAGAGACCCAGTACTTC.

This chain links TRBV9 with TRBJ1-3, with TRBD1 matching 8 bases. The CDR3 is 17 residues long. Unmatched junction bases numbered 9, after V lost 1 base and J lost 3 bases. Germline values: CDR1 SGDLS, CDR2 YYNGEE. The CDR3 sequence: CASSVRDRSYDGNTIYF. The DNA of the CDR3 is TGTGCCAGCAGCGTAAGGGACAGGTCGTATGATGGAAACACCATATATTTT.

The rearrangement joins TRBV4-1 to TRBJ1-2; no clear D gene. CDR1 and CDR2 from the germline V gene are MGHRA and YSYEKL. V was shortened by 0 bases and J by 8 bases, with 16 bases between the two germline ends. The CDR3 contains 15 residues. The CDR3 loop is CASSQEATTAGGYTF. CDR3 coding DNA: TGCGCCAGCAGCCAAGAGGCGACTACCGCCGGGGGCTACACCTTC.

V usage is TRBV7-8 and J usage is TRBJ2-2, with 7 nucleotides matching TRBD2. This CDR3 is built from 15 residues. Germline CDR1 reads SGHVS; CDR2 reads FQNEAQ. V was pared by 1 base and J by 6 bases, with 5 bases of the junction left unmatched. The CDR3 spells CASSLGTSRAGELFF. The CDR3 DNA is TGTGCCAGCAGCTTAGGGACTAGTCGCGCCGGGGAGCTGTTTTTT.

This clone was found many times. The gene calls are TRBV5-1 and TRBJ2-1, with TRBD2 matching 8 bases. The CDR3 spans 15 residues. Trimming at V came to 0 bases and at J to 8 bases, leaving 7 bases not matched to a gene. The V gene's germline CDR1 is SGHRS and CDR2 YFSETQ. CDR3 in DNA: TGCGCCAGCAGCTTGGGGGGGACTAGGAATCATGAGCAGTTCTTC. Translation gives CASSLGGTRNHEQFF.